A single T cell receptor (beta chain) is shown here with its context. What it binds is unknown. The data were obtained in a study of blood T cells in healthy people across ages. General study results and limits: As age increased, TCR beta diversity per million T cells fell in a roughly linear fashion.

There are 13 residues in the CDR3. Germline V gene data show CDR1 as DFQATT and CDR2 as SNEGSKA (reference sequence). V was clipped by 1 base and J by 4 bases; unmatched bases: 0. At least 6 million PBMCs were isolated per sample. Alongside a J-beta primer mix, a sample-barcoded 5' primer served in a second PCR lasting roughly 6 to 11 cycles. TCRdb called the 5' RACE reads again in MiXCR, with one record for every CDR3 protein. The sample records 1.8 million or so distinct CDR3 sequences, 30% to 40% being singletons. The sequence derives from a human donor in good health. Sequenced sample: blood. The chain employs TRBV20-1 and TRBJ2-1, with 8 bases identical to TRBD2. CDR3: CSARVAGYNEQFF. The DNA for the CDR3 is TGCAGTGCTAGAGTAGCGGGATACAATGAGCAGTTCTTC.